This is a list of T cell receptor beta chains from one sample in a study of CD4 and CD8 cells across lung adenocarcinoma regions. TCRdb itself ran the PCR reads through MiXCR, one entry per CDR3 protein. The sample has approximately 12,000 distinct CDR3 sequences; under 75% are singletons. Sequences were obtained from CD8+ T cells from the margin of a lung tumor. Receptor source: a female donor with lung adenocarcinoma. The CD4 and CD8 labels of this study may be unreliable. CDR3s include the opening cysteine and the closing phenylalanine or tryptophan. The order of the fields is clone size, D gene, V gene, J gene, CDR3 protein, CDR3 DNA. A D gene is named only where the DNA matches it firmly. Not every row has a clone size; where given, it reads once, few, many or a size class.

few	TRBD2	TRBV6-1	TRBJ2-3	CASSTLAGGPDTQYF	TGTGCCAGCAGTACACTAGCGGGAGGGCCGGATACGCAGTATTTT
NA	NA	TRBV25-1	TRBJ2-4	CASSESGRRGKNIQYF	TGTGCCAGCAGTGAATCGGGGCGGCGGGGCAAAAATATTCAGTACTTC
many	TRBD1	TRBV3-1	TRBJ2-1	CASSRALTGTGVDEQFF	TGTGCCAGCAGCCGGGCCCTGACCGGGACAGGGGTCGATGAGCAGTTCTTC
medium-sized	TRBD1	TRBV7-2	TRBJ1-2	CASSPDRVYGYTF	TGTGCCAGCAGCCCGGACAGGGTCTATGGCTACACCTTC
NA	NA	TRBV27	TRBJ2-3	CASSTRGSGTDTQYF	TGTGCCAGCAGTACCCGGGGTAGCGGCACAGATACGCAGTATTTT
medium-sized	TRBD2	TRBV6-1	TRBJ2-7	CASSEAGGAQEQYF	TGTGCCAGCAGTGAAGCCGGGGGGGCTCAAGAGCAGTACTTC
NA	NA	TRBV6-1	TRBJ2-4	CASRVTGQPTKNTQYF	TGTGCCAGCCGCGTCACGGGGCAGCCAACCAAAAACACTCAGTACTTT
medium-sized	TRBD2	TRBV6-1	TRBJ2-3	CASSVVAGSTDTQYF	TGTGCCAGCAGTGTGGTAGCGGGGAGCACAGATACGCAGTATTTT
NA	TRBD2	TRBV30	TRBJ2-3	CACETSGGTDTQYF	TGTGCCTGCGAAACTAGCGGGGGGACAGATACGCAGTATTTT
medium-sized	NA	TRBV24-1	TRBJ2-2	CATSDSDITNTGELFF	TGTGCCACCAGTGACTCGGACATCACGAACACCGGGGAGCTGTTTTTT
once	TRBD1	TRBV6-1	TRBJ2-1	CASSSDRGRSYNEQFF	TGTGCCAGCAGCTCCGACAGGGGACGATCCTACAATGAGCAGTTCTTC
NA	NA	TRBV6-1	TRBJ2-1	CASNDHYNEQFF	TGTGCCAGCAACGACCATTACAATGAGCAGTTCTTC
NA	NA	TRBV6-5	TRBJ2-6	CASSWAGANVQTF	TGTGCCAGCAGTTGGGCTGGGGCCAACGTGCAGACTTTC
NA	TRBD1	TRBV7-2	TRBJ2-7	CASTSYLQGSYEQYF	TGTGCCAGCACCTCTTACCTACAGGGGTCCTACGAGCAGTACTTC
many	TRBD1	TRBV4-1	TRBJ1-3	CASSQFDRGDTIYF	TGCGCCAGCAGCCAATTTGACAGGGGGGACACCATATATTTT
once	NA	TRBV4-1	TRBJ2-3	CASSQADGAGGSTNIQYF	TGCGCCAGCAGCCAAGCAGACGGGGCCGGGGGAAGCACAAACATTCAGTACTTT
NA	TRBD2	TRBV7-2	TRBJ2-3	CASSLKRTRLWADTQYF	TGTGCCAGCAGCTTAAAGAGGACTAGATTATGGGCAGATACGCAGTATTTT
few	TRBD1	TRBV12-3/TRBV12-4	TRBJ2-2	CASSDDRVWTGELFF	TGTGCCAGCAGTGACGACAGGGTATGGACCGGGGAGCTGTTTTTT
NA	NA	TRBV11-3	TRBJ2-1	CASSLAGAGNEQFF	TGTGCCAGCAGCTTAGCGGGGGCTGGTAATGAGCAGTTCTTC
NA	NA	TRBV25-1	TRBJ2-3	CASSESAASSTDTQYF	TGTGCCAGCAGTGAATCTGCCGCGTCGAGCACAGATACGCAGTATTTT
NA	NA	TRBV6-1	TRBJ2-3	CASRATGQRAKNTQYF	TGTGCCAGCCGCGCCACGGGGCAGCGAGCCAAAAACACGCAGTATTTC
large	NA	TRBV6-1	TRBJ2-3	CASRWRGGTDTQYF	TGTGCCAGCCGATGGAGAGGGGGGACAGATACGCAGTATTTT
few	NA	TRBV6-1	TRBJ1-2	CASSERRDSYGYTF	TGTGCCAGCAGTGAAAGGAGGGACTCCTATGGCTACACCTTC
NA	NA	TRBV6-1	TRBJ2-3	CASSEASGPTDTQYF	TGTGCCAGCAGTGAAGCGTCAGGTCCCACAGATACGCAGTATTTT
NA	NA	TRBV6-2/TRBV6-3	TRBJ2-2	CASSYQGGPEGPGELFF	TGTGCCAGCAGTTATCAGGGGGGACCAGAAGGACCCGGGGAGCTGTTTTTT
many	NA	TRBV15	TRBJ1-4	CATSRSGGVTNEKLFF	TGTGCCACCAGCAGGTCCGGAGGGGTAACTAATGAAAAACTGTTTTTT
NA	NA	TRBV3-1	TRBJ2-6	CASTRSGGANVLTF	TGTGCCAGCACCCGGTCGGGGGGGGCCAACGTCCTGACTTTC
NA	NA	TRBV10-2	TRBJ2-1	CASSEGYNEQFF	TGCGCCAGCAGTGAAGGGTACAATGAGCAGTTCTTC
NA	TRBD1	TRBV6-1	TRBJ2-3	CASRARGQRAKNTQYF	TGTGCCAGCCGCGCTAGGGGGCAGCGAGCCAAAAATACTCAGTATTTC
NA	TRBD1	TRBV6-5	TRBJ2-7	CASSYLTGMVFEQYF	TGTGCCAGCAGTTACTTGACAGGGATGGTATTCGAGCAGTACTTC
NA	NA	TRBV12-3/TRBV12-4	TRBJ1-1	CASGHSANTEAFF	TGTGCCAGTGGTCACAGTGCCAACACTGAAGCTTTCTTT
NA	TRBD2	TRBV6-5	TRBJ2-1	CASSYASPGGRLAGGRDEQFF	TGTGCCAGCAGTTACGCCTCCCCCGGGGGGAGGCTAGCGGGAGGCAGGGATGAGCAGTTCTTC
many	TRBD1	TRBV4-1	TRBJ1-2	CASSPRGDRGVANYGYTF	TGCGCCAGCAGTCCTCGCGGGGACAGGGGAGTTGCTAACTATGGCTACACCTTC
NA	TRBD1	TRBV10-1	TRBJ2-4	CPSRGLTAKNIQYF	TGCCCCAGCAGGGGGCTAACTGCCAAAAATATTCAGTACTTC
NA	NA	TRBV6-5	TRBJ1-6	CASSYSTSSPLHF	TGTGCCAGCAGTTACTCGACCTCCTCACCCCTCCACTTT
NA	NA	TRBV27	TRBJ2-3	CASSFGLPSTDTQYF	TGTGCCAGCAGTTTCGGTCTTCCTAGCACAGATACGCAGTATTTT
NA	TRBD2	TRBV4-2	TRBJ2-5	CAGSGGRDHNIQYF	TGTGCCGGGAGCGGGGGCCGTGACCATAACATCCAGTACTTC
NA	TRBD1	TRBV11-2	TRBJ1-1	CASSLVSGQGWGTEAFF	TGTGCCAGCAGCCTGGTTTCCGGACAGGGGTGGGGCACTGAAGCTTTCTTT
few	NA	TRBV7-6	TRBJ1-6	CASSSRSSYNSPLHF	TGTGCCAGCAGCTCCAGGAGCTCCTATAATTCACCCCTCCACTTT
NA	NA	TRBV10-2	TRBJ2-3	CASGPWATNTQYF	TGCGCATCGGGGCCGTGGGCCACAAACACGCAGTATTTT
once	NA	TRBV10-1	TRBJ2-5	CASSEMRGQGSQYF	TGCGCCAGCAGTGAGATGCGGGGCCAAGGGTCCCAGTACTTC
NA	NA	TRBV6-1	TRBJ2-3	CAGSGARGQDTQYF	TGTGCGGGCAGTGGGGCACGGGGCCAAGATACGCAGTATTTC